The rows below give T cell receptor beta chains drawn from one sample of a study of blood T cell repertoires in COVID-19. TCRdb's copy holds only in-frame clones and misses some; the assay was immunoSEQ multiplex PCR. This repertoire shows just over 250,000 clones, about 87% found once; its top ten account for 2% to 3%. The sample consisted of peripheral blood. All receptors derive from a woman between 50 and 59 years old with acute or convalescent COVID-19. Each CDR3 is given with its conserved first and last residue. Fields, in order: J gene, CDR3 length, V gene, D gene, CDR3 protein. A D gene is named only where the DNA matches it firmly.

TRBJ1-3 | 14 | TRBV7-9 | NA | CASSSRVSGNTIYF
TRBJ2-1 | 14 | TRBV5-1 | NA | CASSSAGSYNEQFF
TRBJ1-2 | 13 | TRBV7-3 | TRBD1 | CASGDRVNYGYTF
TRBJ2-1 | 19 | TRBV7-2 | NA | CASSLRQYTSLTGIYEQFF
TRBJ2-3 | 14 | TRBV5-1 | TRBD2 | CASSLVAGADTQYF
TRBJ1-5 | 17 | TRBV15 | TRBD1 | CATSRDPSGGMSQPQHF
TRBJ2-7 | 16 | TRBV6-2/TRBV6-3 | NA | CASSYGYSGPIYEQYF
TRBJ2-7 | 14 | TRBV3-1/TRBV3-2 | TRBD1 | CASSKSGGSYEQYF
TRBJ1-5 | 15 | TRBV6-5 | TRBD1 | CASSYGQGAGQPQHF
TRBJ1-3 | 15 | TRBV24-1 | TRBD1 | CATSDPGGSGNTIYF
TRBJ1-2 | 17 | TRBV24-1 | NA | CATSDVDIWGVPYGYTF
TRBJ1-1 | 15 | TRBV3-1/TRBV3-2 | NA | CASSQGRGFDTEAFF
TRBJ2-2 | 18 | TRBV6-2/TRBV6-3 | TRBD2 | CASSSRTSGSWGSGELFF
TRBJ1-1 | 11 | TRBV30 | NA | CAWDGILEAFF
TRBJ1-3 | 15 | TRBV27 | NA | CASSSTDFRENTIYF
TRBJ2-1 | 13 | TRBV15 | NA | CATSSGTLYEQFF
TRBJ2-6 | 17 | TRBV4-1 | NA | CASSQRQESSGANVLTF